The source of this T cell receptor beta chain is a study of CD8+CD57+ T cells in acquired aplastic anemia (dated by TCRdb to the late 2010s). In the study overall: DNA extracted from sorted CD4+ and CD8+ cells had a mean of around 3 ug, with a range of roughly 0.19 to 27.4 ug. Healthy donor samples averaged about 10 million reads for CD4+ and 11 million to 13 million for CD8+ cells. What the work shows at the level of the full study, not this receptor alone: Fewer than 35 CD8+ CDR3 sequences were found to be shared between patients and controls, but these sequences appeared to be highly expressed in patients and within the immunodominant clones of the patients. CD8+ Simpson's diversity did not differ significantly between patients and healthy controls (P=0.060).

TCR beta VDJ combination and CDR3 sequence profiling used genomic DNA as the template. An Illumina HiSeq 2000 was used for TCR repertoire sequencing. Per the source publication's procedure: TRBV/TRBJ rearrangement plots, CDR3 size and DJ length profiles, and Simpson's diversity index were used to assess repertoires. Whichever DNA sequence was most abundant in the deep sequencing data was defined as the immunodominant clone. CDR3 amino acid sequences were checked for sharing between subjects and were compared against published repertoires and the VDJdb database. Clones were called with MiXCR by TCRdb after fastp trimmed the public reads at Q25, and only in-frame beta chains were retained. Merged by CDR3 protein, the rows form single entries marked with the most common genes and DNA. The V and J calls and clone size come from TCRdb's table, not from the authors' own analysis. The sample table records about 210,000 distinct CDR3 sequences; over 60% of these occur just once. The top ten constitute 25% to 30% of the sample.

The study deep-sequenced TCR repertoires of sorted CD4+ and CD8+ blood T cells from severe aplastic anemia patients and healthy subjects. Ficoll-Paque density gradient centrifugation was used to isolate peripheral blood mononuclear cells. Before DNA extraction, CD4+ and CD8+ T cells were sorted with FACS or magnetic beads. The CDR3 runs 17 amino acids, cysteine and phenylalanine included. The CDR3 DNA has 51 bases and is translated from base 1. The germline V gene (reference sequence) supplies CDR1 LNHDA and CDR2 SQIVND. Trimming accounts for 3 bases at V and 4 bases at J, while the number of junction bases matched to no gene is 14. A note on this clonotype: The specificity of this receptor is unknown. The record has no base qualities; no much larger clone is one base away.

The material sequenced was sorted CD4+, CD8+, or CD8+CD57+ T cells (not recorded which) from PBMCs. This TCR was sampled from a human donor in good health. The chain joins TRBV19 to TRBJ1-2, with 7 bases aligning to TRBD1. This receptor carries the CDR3 CASSIGSLTGVFYGYTF. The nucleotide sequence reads TGTGCCAGTAGTATCGGTTCGCTAACAGGGGTGTTCTATGGCTACACCTTC.